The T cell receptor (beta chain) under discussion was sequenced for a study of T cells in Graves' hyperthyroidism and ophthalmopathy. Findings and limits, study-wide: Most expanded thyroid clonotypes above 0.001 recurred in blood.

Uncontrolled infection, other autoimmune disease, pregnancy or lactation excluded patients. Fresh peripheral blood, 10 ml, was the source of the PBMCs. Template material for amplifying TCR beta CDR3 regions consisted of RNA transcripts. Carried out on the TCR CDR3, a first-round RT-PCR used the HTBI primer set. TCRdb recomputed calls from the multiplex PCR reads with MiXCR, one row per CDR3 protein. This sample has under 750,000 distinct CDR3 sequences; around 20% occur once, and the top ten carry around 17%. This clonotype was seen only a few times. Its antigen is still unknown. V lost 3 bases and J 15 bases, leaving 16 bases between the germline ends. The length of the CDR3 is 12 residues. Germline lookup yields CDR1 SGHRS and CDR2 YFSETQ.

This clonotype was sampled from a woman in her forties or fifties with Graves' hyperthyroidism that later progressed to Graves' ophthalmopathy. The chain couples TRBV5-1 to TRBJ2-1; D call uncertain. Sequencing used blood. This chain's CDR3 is CASSSGLPAVFF. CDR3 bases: TGCGCCAGCAGCTCCGGTCTTCCTGCGGTGTTCTTC.